This T cell receptor beta chain was identified in a study of control samples from healthy donors and cancer patients (TCRdb year 2020). The library was produced with the immunoSEQ multiplex PCR assay. TCRdb re-hosts the immuneACCESS table, in-frame sequences only. Its copies lack some clones; in the studies checked, an unresolved V gene accounts for under half of them, and the cause for the rest is not known. This sample has around 130,000 clones in its table, and around nine tenths of those were observed once. The ten largest clones take up roughly 3.2% of the sample. From a lookup of the germline V gene (reference sequence), CDR1 and CDR2 are WNHNN and SYGVQD. Trimming removed 6 bases from V and 2 bases from J, leaving 20 bases between the germline ends. The CDR3 holds 16 amino acids from the cysteine to the phenylalanine. The kept DNA is CDR3 alone, 48 bases in frame from the first base. With respect to this clone: Its antigen is unknown. No base qualities exist here, and no much larger clone lies one base off it.

The rearrangement combines TRBV10-1 with TRBJ2-7; the D match is possibly TRBD1 or TRBD2, with 5 bases aligned in each. Sequencing was performed on blood. The source is a man aged 45-65 years in good health. In nucleotide form, the sequence is TGCGCCAGCAGAGCACCCGGGACCAGGGTACCCTACGAGCAGTACTTC. Translated, it gives CASRAPGTRVPYEQYF.